This passage covers 5 T cell receptor beta chains from one sample sequenced in a study of blood T cell repertoires in COVID-19. Here immunoSEQ multiplex PCR was the method, and the copy in TCRdb shows in-frame clones only, minus some. Among roughly 52,000 clones listed, 85% to 90% were seen once. Sequences were obtained from peripheral blood. The receptors were gathered from a man in his fifties with acute or convalescent COVID-19.

The chain is built from TRBV6-5 and TRBJ1-2, with 8 bases aligning to TRBD1. V dropped 2 bases and J dropped 2; count of bases not matched to a gene: 7. CDR1 is MNHEY, CDR2 SVGAGI, per germline. This CDR3 is 16 amino acids long. In DNA, the CDR3 is TGTGCCAGCAGTTACGGCAGGGGGCTTGGGAACTATGGCTACACCTTC. This gives the protein CASSYGRGLGNYGYTF.

The chain recombines TRBV11-3 with TRBJ2-7; TRBD1 matches at 7 bases. CDR3 size: 16 residues. Germline CDR1 reads SGHNT; CDR2 reads YENEEA. V lost 5 bases and J lost 2; bases outside the gene matches: 12. The CDR3 is CASSRRQGARPYEQYF. CDR3 nucleotide sequence: TGTGCCAGCAGCCGGAGACAGGGTGCCCGTCCCTACGAGCAGTACTTC.

The chain couples TRBV9 to TRBJ1-6; 7 bases line up with TRBD1. Per germline, CDR1 SGDLS and CDR2 YYNGEE. Trimming cost V 1 base and J 6 bases; bases outside gene matches: 4. This CDR3 is 15 amino acids long. Here the CDR3 DNA reads TGTGCCAGCAGCGTAACCGGGACAGCTAATTCACCCCTCCACTTT. Translating gives CASSVTGTANSPLHF.

This clone has only one observation. This sequence joins TRBV6-5 and TRBJ2-7; D might be TRBD2 (5 bases). V was cut by 6 bases and J by 1 base, with 10 bases left in between. This CDR3 contains 13 residues. From germline, CDR1 is MNHEY and CDR2 SVGAGI. Here the CDR3 reads CASSPGSSYEQYF. CDR3 bases: TGTGCCAGCAGCCCGGGGTCGTCCTACGAGCAGTACTTC.

The chain has TRBV19 and TRBJ2-4; D is ambiguous. Trimming took off 6 bases at V and 6 bases at J, with 21 bases between the two ends. Germline V gene data show CDR1 as LNHDA and CDR2 as SQIVND (reference sequence). CDR3 size: 16 residues. As DNA, the CDR3 is TGTGCCAGTAGCCCCTGGTCCCTGCGGATAAGAAACATTCAGTACTTC. It translates to CASSPWSLRIRNIQYF. The full variable domain, completed using reference TRBV19 and TRBJ2-4, is DGGITQSPKYLFRKEGQNVTLSCEQNLNHDAMYWYRQDPGQGLRLIYYSQIVNDFQKGDIAEGYSVSREKKESFPLTVTSAQKNPTAFYLCASSPWSLRIRNIQYFGAGTRLSVL.